This TCR beta chain was sequenced for a study of beta chain features in type 1 diabetes. Overall study: There were 107,917,701 sorted cells examined across all samples. Regarding the study as a whole: The similarity of naive, central memory and Treg TCRB repertoires appeared greater among patients than among healthy donors. For patients and controls alike, PCR might favor shorter templates to the same degree. The VDJ junctions of type 1 diabetes patients carried fewer insertions and more deletions.

Trimming cost V 4 bases and J 5 bases, with 8 bases left between them. This CDR3 has 12 amino acids. CDR1 is SGDLS, CDR2 YYNGEE, per germline. There are a few counts of this clone. The target antigen is unknown. Reverse transcribing all isolated RNA meant expressed TCRB transcripts were sequenced. Sequencing used immunoSEQ multiplex PCR; TCRdb keeps in-frame clones, though not all of them. Here the sample spans 810,000 or so clones, around a sixth being singletons. Sequenced sample: naive CD4+ T cells from blood. The chain recombines TRBV9 with TRBJ2-3; D not resolved. The sequence was collected from a woman between 18 and 29 years old in good health. CDR3 in DNA: TGTGCCAGCAGCTCCGCCGGAGATACGCAGTATTTT. Translating gives CASSSAGDTQYF.